This passage covers 27 T cell receptor beta chains from one sample sequenced in a study of T cell responses to AZD1222 COVID-19 vaccine. Generated by immunoSEQ multiplex PCR, the TCRdb table keeps only in-frame clones and is missing some. The sample holds 100,000 to 150,000 clones, 80% to 90% seen once. This material consisted of peripheral blood, taken on day 0 of MenACWY control vaccination. These receptor sequences come from an adult in good health.

The CDR3 nucleotides are TGTGCCAGCAGCCAAGATAGGGCGCAGGGGGGAGGAGAGACCCAGTACTTC. Its translation is CASSQDRAQGGGETQYF. The chain joins TRBV4-2 to TRBJ2-5; a weak D match, TRBD1 (7 bases). The V end was cut by 0 bases, the J end by 4 bases, with 18 bases between. Looked up from germline, CDR1 is LGHNA and CDR2 is YNFKEQ. The CDR3 totals 17 residues.

V is TRBV7-2 and J is TRBJ2-3; 7 bases align to TRBD2. The length of the CDR3 is 15 residues. The germline gives CDR1 SGHTA, CDR2 FQGNSA. J was trimmed by 3 bases and V by 3 bases; bases with no gene match: 6. The CDR3 is CASSFVLAATDTQYF. DNA of the CDR3: TGTGCCAGCAGCTTTGTGCTAGCGGCTACAGATACGCAGTATTTT.

The chain recombines TRBV29-1 with TRBJ2-1; 10 bases are a match to TRBD2. This CDR3 is 16 amino acids long. CDR1 and CDR2 (germline): SQVTM, ANQGSEA. Unmatched junction bases numbered 13, after V lost 7 bases and J lost 4 bases. The CDR3 is CSAVGQREGLYNEQFF. The CDR3 coding sequence is TGCAGCGCGGTTGGGCAGCGGGAGGGCCTTTACAATGAGCAGTTCTTC.

The chain links TRBV5-1 to TRBJ1-5; D call uncertain. Germline CDR1 and CDR2: SGHRS and YFSETQ. The CDR3 covers 15 residues. V shed 0 bases and J shed 5 bases, with 12 bases lying between them. The CDR3 DNA follows: TGCGCCAGCAGCTTGGGAGGCCTTCGCGATCAGCCCCAGCATTTT. Amino acids: CASSLGGLRDQPQHF.

This clone was seen a single time. The chain recombines TRBV20-1 with TRBJ2-3; D could derive from TRBD1 or TRBD2 (5 bases each). CDR1 is DFQATT, CDR2 SNEGSKA, per germline (reference sequence). The CDR3 is 11 residues long. V was pared by 5 bases and J by 9 bases, with 12 bases between. For the CDR3, the DNA is TGCAGTGCTCGAGGGGCAGGGACGCAGTATTTT. Protein product: CSARGAGTQYF.

The gene calls are TRBV27 and TRBJ2-1, with TRBD2 matching over 8 bases. Germline lookup yields CDR1 MNHEY and CDR2 SMNVEV (reference sequence). With V trimmed by 7 bases and J by 0 bases, 17 bases remained unmatched. The CDR3 loop spans 19 amino acids. The CDR3 loop is CASMVPKTSGLSSYNEQFF. CDR3 in DNA: TGTGCCAGCATGGTCCCAAAAACTAGCGGACTAAGCTCCTACAATGAGCAGTTCTTC.

The gene calls are TRBV7-3 and TRBJ2-1; 7 bases align to TRBD2. V was pared by 2 bases and J by 5 bases, with 3 bases of the junction left unmatched. The CDR3 covers 14 residues. The V gene's germline CDR1 is SGHTA and CDR2 FQGTGA. DNA of the CDR3: TGTGCCAGCAGCTTAGGCGGGAGACACAATGAGCAGTTCTTC. Amino acid sequence: CASSLGGRHNEQFF.

This chain joins TRBV4-2 and TRBJ2-2, with D possibly being TRBD1 or TRBD2 (6 bases each). The CDR3 runs 17 residues. The V end lost 4 bases, the J end lost 8 bases, and 23 bases lay between the germline ends. CDR1 is LGHNA, CDR2 YNFKEQ, per germline. For the CDR3, the DNA is TGTGCCAGCAGCCCTCAAGGAGGGGGGTGGTTAACAGGGGAGCTGTTTTTT. Its translation is CASSPQGGGWLTGELFF.

J is TRBJ1-2 and V is TRBV9, with TRBD1 matching 7 bases. The J segment lost 5 bases and the V segment lost 3 bases, leaving 7 bases of the junction unmatched. The CDR3 consists of 14 residues. Germline CDR1 SGDLS, CDR2 YYNGEE. The CDR3 nucleotides are TGTGCCAGCAGCGCGGGACAGCGGGGGTATGGCTACACCTTC. This codes for CASSAGQRGYGYTF.

This clone was observed once. This chain uses TRBV11-3 with TRBJ2-1; 8 bases are a match to TRBD1. Germline lookup yields CDR1 SGHNT and CDR2 YENEEA. The CDR3 covers 15 residues. Losses at the gene ends were 6 bases for V and 1 base for J; bases not matched to a gene: 5. CDR3 in DNA: TGTGCCAGCAGTTACAGGGGGAGTTCCTACAATGAGCAGTTCTTC. Its protein is CASSYRGSSYNEQFF.

The chain uses TRBV11-3 and TRBJ2-7; D unclear. With 2 bases removed from V and 6 bases from J, the gap between germline ends came to 11 bases. The CDR3 length is 13 residues. CDR1 is SGHNT and CDR2 is YENEEA in the germline V gene. CDR3 nucleotides: TGTGCCAGCAGCTTAAACTCTCTGGGCGAGCAGTACTTC. Encoded protein: CASSLNSLGEQYF.

V usage is TRBV12-3 or TRBV12-4 and J usage is TRBJ1-5; D ambiguous. CDR3 length equals 12 residues. Trimming left V 4 bases short and J 0 bases short, with 1 base between. In DNA form, the CDR3 reads TGTGCCAGCAGTTATAGCAATCAGCCCCAGCATTTT. It codes for CASSYSNQPQHF.

The chain is built from TRBV7-9 and TRBJ1-1, with D tentatively TRBD1 (5 bases). CDR3 size: 15 residues. The V end was cut by 6 bases, the J end by 1 base, with 15 bases between. The V gene's germline CDR1 is SEHNR and CDR2 FQNEAQ (reference sequence). CDR3 DNA sequence: TGTGCCAGCAGTTTTGACGGGGGGACGAACACTGAAGCTTTCTTT. Encoded protein: CASSFDGGTNTEAFF.

The CDR3 DNA reads as TGTGCCAGCAGCTTTCGAAGACCGGGACAGGAATACAATGAGCAGTTCTTC. The encoded protein is CASSFRRPGQEYNEQFF. The rearrangement links TRBV7-8 to TRBJ2-1, with 8 positions matching TRBD1. CDR3 length equals 17 residues. V was clipped by 3 bases and J by 4 bases; unmatched bases: 11. Germline V gene sequence: CDR1 SGHVS, CDR2 FQNEAQ.

This chain joins TRBV2 and TRBJ2-1; possible D gene TRBD1, 6 bases. With 3 bases removed from V and 5 bases from J, the gap between germline ends came to 14 bases. There are 15 residues in the CDR3. Germline V CDR1 and CDR2: SNHLY, FYNNEI. The DNA of the CDR3 is TGTGCCAGCAGTGAGCAGGGGATAAGGAACAATGAGCAGTTCTTC. It encodes CASSEQGIRNNEQFF.

The chain combines TRBV7-2 with TRBJ1-3, with D possibly being TRBD1 (6 bases). CDR3 length: 16 amino acids. Germline CDR1 is SGHTA and CDR2 is FQGNSA. V lost 5 bases, J lost 4 bases, and 18 bases lay in between. The CDR3 is CASSPQQGSSGNTIYF. As DNA, the CDR3 is TGTGCCAGCAGCCCTCAACAGGGATCTTCAGGAAACACCATATATTTT.

The CDR3: CASSHLSGSSYNEQFF. The CDR3 region has the DNA TGTGCCAGCAGCCACCTGAGCGGGAGCTCCTACAATGAGCAGTTCTTC. The chain recombines TRBV14 with TRBJ2-1, with 8 bases identical to TRBD2. The trim removed 3 bases at V and 0 bases at J, leaving 4 bases unmatched. The CDR3 has 16 residues. From germline, CDR1 is SGHDN and CDR2 FVKESK.

V usage is TRBV27 and J usage is TRBJ2-1; D call uncertain. This CDR3 is 13 amino acids long. Trimming took off 3 bases at V and 8 bases at J, with 11 bases between the two ends. Germline CDR1 MNHEY, CDR2 SMNVEV (reference sequence). CDR3 nucleotides: TGTGCCAGCAGTTTCCTGACGGAAGATGAGCAGTTCTTC. Amino acid sequence: CASSFLTEDEQFF.

V is TRBV13 and J is TRBJ2-1; 13 bases fit TRBD2. Germline lookup yields CDR1 PRHDT and CDR2 FYEKMQ (reference sequence). Germline trimming cut 6 bases from V and 9 bases from J; bases unmatched to any gene: 8. The CDR3 is 15 amino acids. CDR3 loop: CASRSRTSGSLEQFF. In DNA, the CDR3 is TGTGCCAGCAGAAGTAGGACTAGCGGGAGTCTTGAGCAGTTCTTC.

This clone was found once. This chain links TRBV11-2 with TRBJ1-2; the match to TRBD1 covers 9 bases. In germline, CDR1 is SGHAT, CDR2 FQNNGV. This CDR3 is 15 amino acids long. J gave up 7 bases and V 7 bases, and 13 bases lay outside the gene matches. CDR3 DNA: TGTGCCAGCACATCCATGGGACAGGGTCTCGGTGGCTACACCTTC. Its protein is CASTSMGQGLGGYTF.

The CDR3 coding sequence is TGCGCCAGCAGCGTACAGGGTAACAGAGATCAGCCCCAGCATTTT. This gives the protein CASSVQGNRDQPQHF. The chain couples TRBV5-1 to TRBJ1-5; D perhaps matches TRBD1 (6 bases). Germline lookup yields CDR1 SGHRS and CDR2 YFSETQ. The CDR3 sequence is 15 residues long. Deletions cut 4 bases from V and 5 bases from J, with 16 bases between.

A note on this clone: In the same sample, other DNA sequences code for this CDR3. V gene TRBV5-1 combines with J gene TRBJ1-3; no clear D. The CDR3 loop spans 13 amino acids. V lost 5 bases, J lost 1 base, and 7 bases lay in between. Germline CDR1 SGHRS, CDR2 YFSETQ. The CDR3 sequence is CASSFGSGNTIYF. CDR3 coding DNA: TGCGCCAGCAGTTTCGGATCTGGAAACACCATATATTTT.

The DNA for the CDR3 is TGTGCCAGCAGCTTGGGACTCGCTCTGGAGACCCAGTACTTC. It yields the protein CASSLGLALETQYF. This chain links TRBV5-4 with TRBJ2-5; no firm D call. Germline CDR1 and CDR2: SGHNT and YYREEE (reference sequence). The CDR3 is 14 amino acids. V was shortened by 0 bases and J by 5 bases, with 11 bases between the two germline ends.

Of note for this clone: Other DNA sequences from this sample encode an identical CDR3 as well. The chain has TRBV7-6 and TRBJ1-5, with 7 bases identical to TRBD1. CDR1 SGHVS and CDR2 FNYEAQ come from the germline V gene. The V gene end was trimmed by 2 bases and the J gene end by 4 bases; junction bases not matched to a gene: 5. The CDR3 totals 15 residues. In DNA form, the CDR3 reads TGTGCCAGCAGCTTACAGACAGGGTTGAATCAGCCCCAGCATTTT. It encodes CASSLQTGLNQPQHF. The variable domain in full, with the rest retrieved from reference TRBV7-6 and TRBJ1-5, is GAGVSQSPRYKVTKRGQDVALRCDPISGHVSLYWYRQALGQGPEFLTYFNYEAQQDKSGLPNDRFSAERPEGSISTLTIQRTEQRDSAMYRCASSLQTGLNQPQHFGDGTRLSIL.

The rearrangement joins TRBV6-1 to TRBJ2-5; the match to TRBD2 covers 7 bases. The V and J ends lost 3 bases and 4 bases, in that order; junction bases with no gene match: 5. This CDR3 has 14 amino acids. The V gene's germline CDR1 is MNHNS and CDR2 SASEGT. CDR3 coding DNA: TGTGCCAGCAGTGATAGCAGGGAGGGAGAGACCCAGTACTTC. Its protein is CASSDSREGETQYF.

The V call is TRBV2, the J call TRBJ1-5, with D possibly being TRBD1 (6 bases). This CDR3 is 16 amino acids long. Germline V gene sequence: CDR1 SNHLY, CDR2 FYNNEI. Between the trimmed V and J ends, which lost 6 bases and 3 bases, there was a span of 18 bases. The CDR3 spells CASRQGGIRSNQPQHF. CDR3 sequence (DNA): TGTGCCAGCAGACAGGGTGGGATCCGCTCCAATCAGCCCCAGCATTTT.

CDR3 sequence reads: CASSRGQGFAGELFF. CDR3 sequence (DNA): TGTGCCAGCAGCAGAGGACAGGGCTTCGCCGGGGAGCTGTTTTTT. V gene TRBV2 combines with J gene TRBJ2-2, with TRBD1 identical over 8 bases. The CDR3 extends over 15 amino acids. Germline V gives CDR1 SNHLY, CDR2 FYNNEI. V gave up 6 bases and J gave up 6 bases; unmatched junction bases: 9.